This T cell receptor (beta chain) was documented in a study of HIV-infected patients and healthy controls. Trimming left V 0 bases short and J 3 bases short, with 12 bases between. This CDR3 has 15 residues. Germline values: CDR1 LGHDT, CDR2 YNNKEL (reference sequence). Follow-up blood was drawn about 14 weeks, roughly three months, after antiretroviral therapy began. Whole blood was used without fractionation, so all unsorted peripheral T cells were included. Approximately 500 ng RNA was reverse transcribed with alpha and beta constant-region primers. Separate chain-specific third strand synthesis with multiplexing indices produced the alpha and beta libraries. TCRdb re-analysed the 5' RACE reads in MiXCR, keeping a single row per CDR3 protein. The table lists around 5,000 distinct CDR3 sequences, 20% of them singletons. On this clonotype: A much more abundant neighbour one base away suggests this may be a read error.

V is TRBV3-1 and J is TRBJ2-7; D is ambiguous. This material consisted of blood, taken during antiretroviral therapy. This TCR came from an adult with HIV infection. Written as DNA, the CDR3 is TGTGCCAGCAGCCAAGATAGCATGGCAATCTACGAGCAGTACTTC. It is translated as CASSQDSMAIYEQYF.